The 25 T cell receptor beta chains presented below share a single source sample, sequenced in a study of blood T cell repertoires in COVID-19. Sequencing was performed with immunoSEQ multiplex PCR; in TCRdb, only in-frame clones are kept and a portion is missing. The sample has 130,000 to 150,000 clones, roughly 84% seen once. Material: peripheral blood. Every receptor here comes from a woman aged 45-65 years in a cohort sampled during active or convalescent COVID-19.

This chain joins TRBV19 and TRBJ1-1; a weak D match, TRBD1 (6 bases). The CDR3 is made up of 14 amino acids. Between the trimmed V and J ends, which lost 7 bases and 3 bases, there was a span of 15 bases. Germline V gene sequence: CDR1 LNHDA, CDR2 SQIVND (reference sequence). In nucleotides, the CDR3 is TGTGCCAGTAAACACAGGGTTCGGGACACTGAAGCTTTCTTT. Residues: CASKHRVRDTEAFF.

This clone was found once. The chain joins TRBV25-1 to TRBJ2-3; 11 bases align to TRBD2. Germline V gene sequence: CDR1 MGHDK, CDR2 SYGVNS. CDR3 length: 17 residues. V shed 1 base and J 1 base; nucleotides not matched to a gene: 4. CDR3 loop: CASSESLTSGGTDTQYF. The CDR3 bases are TGTGCCAGCAGTGAATCCCTGACTAGCGGGGGCACAGATACGCAGTATTTT.

V and J are TRBV6-6 and TRBJ2-7; a possible D gene is TRBD1 (6 bases). Trimming left V 2 bases short and J 5 bases short, with 10 bases between. Germline CDR1 and CDR2: MNHNY and SVGAGI (reference sequence). The CDR3 totals 13 residues. In nucleotides, the CDR3 is TGTGCCAGCAGTTACATAGGGGACAACGAGCAGTACTTC. Translated, it gives CASSYIGDNEQYF.

The DNA of the CDR3 is TGTGCCAGCAGCTTAACCGGACAGGGGGAAGATACGCAGTATTTT. This codes for CASSLTGQGEDTQYF. The chain is built from TRBV7-3 and TRBJ2-3; 10 nucleotides align to TRBD1. Germline V gene sequence: CDR1 SGHTA, CDR2 FQGTGA. The CDR3 is made up of 15 amino acids. Trimming took 0 bases from V and 5 from J; bases not matched to a gene: 2.

The chain employs TRBV10-3 and TRBJ1-1; possibly TRBD1 for D (5 bases). CDR3 size: 13 residues. Trimming pared 4 bases from V and 5 bases from J, leaving 11 bases between. CDR1 is ENHRY, CDR2 SYGVKD, per germline. The CDR3 DNA follows: TGTGCCATCAGTGGGGGGGGAAGTACTGAAGCTTTCTTT. It codes for CAISGGGSTEAFF.

The V gene is TRBV6-6, the J gene TRBJ1-1; 8 nucleotides line up with TRBD1. Germline V lookup: CDR1 MNHNY, CDR2 SVGAGI (reference sequence). Germline trimming cut 6 bases from V and 0 bases from J; bases unmatched to any gene: 6. This CDR3 spans 15 amino acids. The CDR3 nucleotides read TGTGCCAGCAGACTGGACAGGGACCTGAACACTGAAGCTTTCTTT. Protein sequence: CASRLDRDLNTEAFF.

V usage is TRBV7-8 and J usage is TRBJ1-6; D is unclear. CDR1 and CDR2 (germline): SGHVS, FQNEAQ. The CDR3 length is 18 residues. The V gene lost 1 base and the J gene lost 0 bases, with 13 bases spanning the gap. For the CDR3, the DNA is TGTGCCAGCAGCTTAGGGGTCGGAGGGAGCTCCTATAATTCACCCCTCCACTTT. Translating gives CASSLGVGGSSYNSPLHF.

The rearrangement links TRBV27 to TRBJ1-1, with TRBD1 identical over 8 bases. This CDR3 spans 16 amino acids. Germline CDR1 reads MNHEY; CDR2 reads SMNVEV (reference sequence). V shed 6 bases and J 0 bases; nucleotides not matched to a gene: 9. The CDR3 nucleotides are TGTGCCAGCAGCAAAGGCGGGACAGGCCTGAACACTGAAGCTTTCTTT. Translating gives CASSKGGTGLNTEAFF.

The J gene is TRBJ2-7, the V gene TRBV9; perhaps TRBD2 as D (7 bases). The germline V gene has CDR1 SGDLS and CDR2 YYNGEE. V lost 3 bases and J lost 2, with 15 bases in between. The CDR3 loop spans 15 amino acids. CDR3 in amino acids: CASSADVGGPYEQYF. In DNA, the CDR3 is TGTGCCAGCAGCGCCGACGTCGGGGGGCCCTACGAGCAGTACTTC. Full variable domain (remainder filled in from reference TRBV9 and TRBJ2-7): DSGVTQTPKHLITATGQRVTLRCSPRSGDLSVYWYQQSLDQGLQFLIQYYNGEERAKGNILERFSAQQFPDLHSELNLSSLELGDSALYFCASSADVGGPYEQYFGPGTRLTVT.

The chain carries TRBV4-1 and TRBJ1-2; D might be TRBD1 (5 bases). Germline CDR1 is MGHRA and CDR2 is YSYEKL. CDR3 size: 14 residues. V dropped 0 bases and J dropped 8 bases, with 13 bases sitting between them. CDR3 protein: CASSQDHGGGGYTF. The CDR3 DNA is TGCGCCAGCAGCCAAGATCACGGGGGAGGCGGCTACACCTTC.

This chain uses TRBV7-8 with TRBJ1-2, with 10 bases identical to TRBD1. The CDR3 is 15 amino acids. Germline CDR1 reads SGHVS; CDR2 reads FQNEAQ. Germline trimming cut 5 bases from V and 6 bases from J; bases unmatched to any gene: 9. CDR3 sequence reads: CASSRGTGEIDGYTF. The CDR3 DNA is TGTGCCAGCAGCCGAGGGACAGGGGAGATTGATGGCTACACCTTC.

The genes are TRBV19 and TRBJ2-1, with 11 positions matching TRBD2. CDR1 is LNHDA and CDR2 is SQIVND in the germline V gene (reference sequence). V was clipped by 2 bases and J by 1 base; unmatched bases: 10. The CDR3 totals 19 residues. In DNA, the CDR3 is TGTGCCAGTAGTATAATGGCTAGCGGGGGGCCCAAGTCCTACAATGAGCAGTTCTTC. Translated, it gives CASSIMASGGPKSYNEQFF. The full variable domain, rest sourced from reference TRBV19 and TRBJ2-1, is DGGITQSPKYLFRKEGQNVTLSCEQNLNHDAMYWYRQDPGQGLRLIYYSQIVNDFQKGDIAEGYSVSREKKESFPLTVTSAQKNPTAFYLCASSIMASGGPKSYNEQFFGPGTRLTVL.

This chain connects TRBV9 to TRBJ2-7; 7 bases align to TRBD1. The CDR3 covers 14 residues. The junction had 7 bases not matched to a gene; V was cut back by 4 bases and J by 3 bases. Germline CDR1 SGDLS, CDR2 YYNGEE. The DNA of the CDR3 is TGTGCCAGCAGCCAGAGGACAGGCAGCTACGAGCAGTACTTC. Its translation: CASSQRTGSYEQYF.

The rearrangement joins TRBV23-1 to TRBJ2-3, with a tentative D call TRBD1 (5 bases). TRBV23-1 is annotated as an ORF whose role is uncertain. The ends were cut back, 1 base at V and 2 bases at J, with 19 bases in the middle. The CDR3 has 18 residues. CDR3 coding DNA: TGCGCCAGCAGTCAATGTCCATTTTCTTGGGGCTCCACAGATACGCAGTATTTT. It codes for CASSQCPFSWGSTDTQYF.

This clone was found once. This CDR3 is CASSSPGLGKETQYF. DNA of the CDR3: TGTGCCAGTAGTTCACCGGGACTGGGTAAAGAGACCCAGTACTTC. The genes are TRBV19 and TRBJ2-5, with D possibly being TRBD2 (6 bases). The ends were cut back, 5 bases at V and 3 bases at J, with 16 bases in the middle. The CDR3 is made up of 15 amino acids. From germline, CDR1 is LNHDA and CDR2 SQIVND (reference sequence).

The gene calls are TRBV19 and TRBJ1-6, with 7 bases identical to TRBD1. Looked up from germline, CDR1 is LNHDA and CDR2 is SQIVND (reference sequence). J was trimmed by 6 bases and V by 6 bases; bases with no gene match: 8. The CDR3 runs to 15 residues. The CDR3 coding sequence is TGTGCCAGTAGGCAACAGGGGCTAATTAATTCACCCCTCCACTTT. Its translation: CASRQQGLINSPLHF.

The chain is built from TRBV29-1 and TRBJ2-1, with 12 bases lining up with TRBD2. In germline, CDR1 is SQVTM, CDR2 ANQGSEA. The V segment lost 2 bases and the J segment 10 bases; nucleotides outside the gene matches: 9. There are 15 residues in the CDR3. CDR3 sequence: CSVEPLAGGQGEQFF. CDR3 DNA sequence: TGCAGCGTTGAACCCCTAGCGGGGGGGCAAGGAGAGCAGTTCTTC.

The gene calls are TRBV14 and TRBJ2-2; D gene unclear. Germline V CDR1 and CDR2: SGHDN, FVKESK. V shed 5 bases and J shed 5 bases, with 9 bases lying between them. The CDR3 has 13 amino acids. CDR3 nucleotide sequence: TGTGCCAGCAGCGCTGAGATGACCGGGGAGCTGTTTTTT. This translates into CASSAEMTGELFF.

V gene TRBV11-2 combines with J gene TRBJ1-1; 7 positions agree with TRBD1. The CDR3 sequence is 15 residues long. With V trimmed by 0 bases and J by 4 bases, 5 bases remained unmatched. CDR1 is SGHAT, CDR2 FQNNGV, per germline. As DNA, the CDR3 is TGTGCCAGCAGCTTAGATTCAGGGGGTGGCACTGAAGCTTTCTTT. Amino acid sequence: CASSLDSGGGTEAFF. Combining the CDR3 with reference TRBV11-2 and TRBJ1-1 gives the whole variable domain EAGVAQSPRYKIIEKRQSVAFWCNPISGHATLYWYQQILGQGPKLLIQFQNNGVVDDSQLPKDRFSAERLKGVDSTLKIQPAKLEDSAVYLCASSLDSGGGTEAFFGQGTRLTVV.

The V and J genes are TRBV2 and TRBJ2-7, with D uncertain. Trimming removed 3 bases from V and 8 bases from J, with 11 bases in between. The length of the CDR3 is 12 residues. The germline V gene has CDR1 SNHLY and CDR2 FYNNEI. CDR3 sequence (DNA): TGTGCCAGCAGTGATTTGAAGGAGCAGCAGTACTTC. This codes for CASSDLKEQQYF.

The V and J genes are TRBV7-9 and TRBJ1-6; D gene ambiguous. This CDR3 has 13 amino acids. Germline CDR1 and CDR2: SEHNR and FQNEAQ (reference sequence). The V end was cut by 3 bases, the J end by 7 bases, with 7 bases between. This CDR3 is CASSFGVNSPLHF. The CDR3 region has the DNA TGTGCCAGCAGCTTCGGGGTGAATTCACCCCTCCACTTT.

The V call is TRBV3-1 (or the pseudogene TRBV3-2), the J call TRBJ1-1; D is undetermined. Per germline, CDR1 LGHDT and CDR2 YNNKEL (reference sequence). V was pared by 4 bases and J by 1 base, with 7 bases between. The CDR3 covers 13 residues. The CDR3 protein is CASSPPGNTEAFF. The CDR3, as DNA: TGTGCCAGCAGCCCCCCAGGGAACACTGAAGCTTTCTTT.

This clone was picked up one time. V gene TRBV27 combines with J gene TRBJ1-2; possibly TRBD1 for D (6 bases). Trimming pared 5 bases from V and 6 bases from J, leaving 10 bases between. CDR1 is MNHEY, CDR2 SMNVEV, per germline (reference sequence). This CDR3 spans 12 amino acids. The CDR3 here is CASSHGQNGYTF. DNA for the CDR3: TGTGCCAGCAGTCACGGACAGAATGGCTACACCTTC.

The chain recombines TRBV11-3 with TRBJ2-7; D possibly corresponds to TRBD1 (5 bases). There are 12 residues in the CDR3. In germline, CDR1 is SGHNT, CDR2 YENEEA. Between the trimmed V and J ends, which lost 8 bases and 0 bases, there was a span of 8 bases. The chain's CDR3 is CASQGSSYEQYF. The CDR3 bases are TGTGCCAGCCAGGGTAGCTCCTACGAGCAGTACTTC.

The rearrangement links TRBV6-5 to TRBJ1-2; D not resolved. CDR1 is MNHEY and CDR2 is SVGAGI in the germline V gene. The CDR3 spans 12 residues. Trimming stripped 7 bases from V and 4 bases from J, with 10 bases between. CDR3 loop: CASMGSLYGYTF. CDR3 nucleotide sequence: TGTGCCAGCATGGGCTCCCTCTATGGCTACACCTTC.